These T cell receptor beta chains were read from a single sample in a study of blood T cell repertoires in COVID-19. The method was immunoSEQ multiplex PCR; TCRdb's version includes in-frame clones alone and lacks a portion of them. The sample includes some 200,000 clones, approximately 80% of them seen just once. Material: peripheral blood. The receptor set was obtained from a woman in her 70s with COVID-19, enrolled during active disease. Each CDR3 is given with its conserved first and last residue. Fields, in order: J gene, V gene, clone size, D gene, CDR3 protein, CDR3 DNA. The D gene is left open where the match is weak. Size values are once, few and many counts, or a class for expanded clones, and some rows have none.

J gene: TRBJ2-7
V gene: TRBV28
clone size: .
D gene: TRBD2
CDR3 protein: CASSSTGLAAPYEQYF
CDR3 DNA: TGTGCCAGCAGTTCAACGGGACTAGCGGCCCCCTACGAGCAGTACTTC

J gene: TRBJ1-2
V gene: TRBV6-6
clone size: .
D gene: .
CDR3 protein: CASSRAPPGPRPEGYTF
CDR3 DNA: TGTGCCAGCAGTCGAGCCCCCCCAGGTCCCCGTCCAGAGGGCTACACCTTC

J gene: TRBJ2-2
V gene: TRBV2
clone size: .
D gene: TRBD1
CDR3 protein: CATGGQAKTGELFF
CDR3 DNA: TGTGCCACCGGGGGACAGGCAAAAACCGGGGAGCTGTTTTTT

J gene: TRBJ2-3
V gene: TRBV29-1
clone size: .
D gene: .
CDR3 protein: CSVLRGRAVSDTQYF
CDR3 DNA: TGCAGCGTCCTAAGGGGGAGAGCGGTTTCAGATACGCAGTATTTT

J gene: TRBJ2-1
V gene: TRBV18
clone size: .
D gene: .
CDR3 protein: CASSRPSVSGEQFF
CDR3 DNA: TGTGCCAGCTCACGCCCGAGCGTGTCGGGGGAGCAGTTCTTC

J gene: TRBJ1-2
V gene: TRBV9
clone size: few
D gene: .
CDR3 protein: CASSVGGVGGNYGYTF
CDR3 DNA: TGTGCCAGCAGCGTAGGGGGAGTGGGCGGAAACTATGGCTACACCTTC

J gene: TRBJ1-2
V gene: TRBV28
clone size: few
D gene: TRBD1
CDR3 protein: CASSSATGRNYGYTF
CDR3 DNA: TGTGCCAGCAGTTCCGCGACAGGGAGGAACTATGGCTACACCTTC

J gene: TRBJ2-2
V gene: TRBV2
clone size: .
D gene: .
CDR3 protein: CASSYRDTRELFF
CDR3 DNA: TGTGCCAGCAGTTACCGGGACACACGGGAGCTGTTTTTT

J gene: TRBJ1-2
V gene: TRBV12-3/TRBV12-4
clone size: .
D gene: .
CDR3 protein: CATHGRRLYGYTF
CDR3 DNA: TGTGCCACCCATGGCCGCCGCCTTTATGGCTACACCTTC

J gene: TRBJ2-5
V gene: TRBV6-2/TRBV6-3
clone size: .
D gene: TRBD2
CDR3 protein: CASSKGLALETQYF
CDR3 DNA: TGTGCCAGCAGTAAGGGACTAGCTTTAGAGACCCAGTACTTC

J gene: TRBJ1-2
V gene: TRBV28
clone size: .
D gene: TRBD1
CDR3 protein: CACHRGQGNYGYTF
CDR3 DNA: TGTGCTTGCCACCGGGGACAGGGTAACTATGGCTACACCTTC

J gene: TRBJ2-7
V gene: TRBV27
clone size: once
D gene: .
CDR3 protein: CASSFAGTYEQYF
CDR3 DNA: TGTGCCAGCAGTTTTGCGGGAACCTACGAGCAGTACTTC

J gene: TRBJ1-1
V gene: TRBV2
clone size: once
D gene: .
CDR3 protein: CASWEGRHTEAFF
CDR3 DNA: TGTGCCAGCTGGGAGGGCAGGCACACTGAAGCTTTCTTT

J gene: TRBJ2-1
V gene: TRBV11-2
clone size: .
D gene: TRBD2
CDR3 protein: CASRHRLAGPYNEQFF
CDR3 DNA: TGTGCCAGCAGACATAGACTAGCGGGACCATACAATGAGCAGTTCTTC

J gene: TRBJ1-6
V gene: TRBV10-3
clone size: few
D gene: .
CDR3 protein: CAISETVRSPLHF
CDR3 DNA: TGTGCCATCAGTGAGACGGTTCGGTCACCCCTCCACTTT

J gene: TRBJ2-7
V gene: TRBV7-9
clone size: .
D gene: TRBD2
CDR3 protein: CASSSSGGIYEQYF
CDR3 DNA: TGTGCCAGCAGCTCCTCGGGGGGGATCTACGAGCAGTACTTC

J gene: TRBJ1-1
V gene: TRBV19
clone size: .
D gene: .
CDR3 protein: CASSNPGQWNTEAFF
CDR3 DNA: TGTGCCAGTAGTAACCCGGGACAATGGAACACTGAAGCTTTCTTT

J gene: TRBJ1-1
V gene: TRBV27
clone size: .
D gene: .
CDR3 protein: CASSLWATVNTEAFF
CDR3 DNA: TGTGCCAGCAGTTTATGGGCGACAGTGAACACTGAAGCTTTCTTT

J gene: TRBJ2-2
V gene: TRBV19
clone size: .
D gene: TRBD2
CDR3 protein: CASSGAGGTGELFF
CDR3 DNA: TGTGCCAGTAGTGGCGCGGGGGGTACCGGGGAGCTGTTTTTT

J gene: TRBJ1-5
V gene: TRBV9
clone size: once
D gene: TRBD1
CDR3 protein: CASSTTGDPNSNQPQHF
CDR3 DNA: TGTGCCAGCAGCACGACAGGGGACCCGAATAGCAATCAGCCCCAGCATTTT

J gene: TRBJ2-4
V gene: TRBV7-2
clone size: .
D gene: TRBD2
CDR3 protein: CASRRGGPKNIQYF
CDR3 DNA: TGTGCCAGCAGGCGGGGGGGGCCCAAAAACATTCAGTACTTC

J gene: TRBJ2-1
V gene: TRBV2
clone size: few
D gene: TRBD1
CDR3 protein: CASDRTGGIGEQFF
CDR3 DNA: TGTGCCAGCGACAGGACAGGGGGTATCGGTGAGCAGTTCTTC

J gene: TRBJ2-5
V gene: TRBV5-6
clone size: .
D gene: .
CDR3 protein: CASSLEEGLKTQYF
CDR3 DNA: TGTGCCAGCAGCTTGGAGGAGGGGCTAAAGACCCAGTACTTC

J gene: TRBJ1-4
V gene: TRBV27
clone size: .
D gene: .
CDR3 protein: CASSTQYAEKLFF
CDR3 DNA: TGTGCCAGCAGCACACAGTACGCGGAAAAACTGTTTTTT

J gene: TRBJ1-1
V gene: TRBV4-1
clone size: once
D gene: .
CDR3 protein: CASSQGAVWASPNTEAFF
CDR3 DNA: TGCGCCAGCAGCCAAGGGGCAGTATGGGCTTCCCCGAACACTGAAGCTTTCTTT

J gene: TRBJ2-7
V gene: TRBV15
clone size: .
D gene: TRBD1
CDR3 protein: CATSRDPVFWDRESEQYF
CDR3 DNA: TGTGCCACCAGCAGAGACCCGGTCTTCTGGGACAGGGAGAGCGAGCAGTACTTC

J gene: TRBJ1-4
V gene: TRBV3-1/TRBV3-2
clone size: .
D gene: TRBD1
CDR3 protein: CASSPDRGEKLFF
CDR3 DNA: TGTGCCAGCAGCCCCGACAGGGGTGAAAAACTGTTTTTT

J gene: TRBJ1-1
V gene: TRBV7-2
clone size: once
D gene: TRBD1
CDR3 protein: CASSPRQGWDTEAFF
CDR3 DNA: TGTGCCAGCAGCCCAAGACAGGGGTGGGACACTGAAGCTTTCTTT

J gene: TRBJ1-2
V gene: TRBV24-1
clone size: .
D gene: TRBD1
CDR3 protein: CATSDSRQGYGYTF
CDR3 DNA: TGTGCCACCAGTGATTCAAGACAGGGCTATGGCTACACCTTC

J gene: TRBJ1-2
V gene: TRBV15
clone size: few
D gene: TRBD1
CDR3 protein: CATSRDQGARTYGYTF
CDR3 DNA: TGTGCCACCAGCAGAGATCAGGGGGCAAGAACCTATGGCTACACCTTC

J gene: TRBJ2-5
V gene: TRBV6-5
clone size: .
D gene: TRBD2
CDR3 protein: CASSYSTSGQETQYF
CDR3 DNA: TGTGCCAGCAGTTACTCGACTAGCGGACAAGAGACCCAGTACTTC

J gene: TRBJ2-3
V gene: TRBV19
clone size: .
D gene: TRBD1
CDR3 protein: CASSLDRVPDTQYF
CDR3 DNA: TGTGCCAGTAGTCTCGACAGGGTTCCAGATACGCAGTATTTT

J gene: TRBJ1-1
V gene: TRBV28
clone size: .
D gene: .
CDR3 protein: CASRLQALGTEAFF
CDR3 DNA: TGTGCCAGCCGACTTCAAGCTTTGGGCACTGAAGCTTTCTTT

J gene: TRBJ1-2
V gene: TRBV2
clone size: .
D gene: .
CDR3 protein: CASTPPGWGLDYTF
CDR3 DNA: TGTGCCAGCACCCCGCCGGGCTGGGGGCTAGACTACACCTTC

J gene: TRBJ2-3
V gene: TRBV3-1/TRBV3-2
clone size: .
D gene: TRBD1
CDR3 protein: CASSHSGQGVSTDTQYF
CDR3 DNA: TGTGCCAGCAGCCACTCGGGACAGGGGGTTAGCACAGATACGCAGTATTTT

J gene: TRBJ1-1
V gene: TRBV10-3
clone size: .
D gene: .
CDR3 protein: CATSKEEGTEAFF
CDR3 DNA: TGTGCCACCTCAAAGGAGGAGGGCACTGAAGCTTTCTTT

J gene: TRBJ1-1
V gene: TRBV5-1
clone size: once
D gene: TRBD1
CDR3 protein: CASSVDRVTEAFF
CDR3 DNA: TGCGCCAGCAGCGTGGACAGGGTCACTGAAGCTTTCTTT

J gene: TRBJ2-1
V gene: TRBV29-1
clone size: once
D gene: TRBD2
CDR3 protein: CSVRTSGSSYNEQFF
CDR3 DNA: TGCAGCGTAAGGACTAGCGGGAGCTCCTACAATGAGCAGTTCTTC

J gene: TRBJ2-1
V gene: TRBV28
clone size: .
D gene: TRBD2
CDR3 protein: CASILAGYNEQFF
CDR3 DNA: TGTGCCAGCATACTAGCGGGGTACAATGAGCAGTTCTTC

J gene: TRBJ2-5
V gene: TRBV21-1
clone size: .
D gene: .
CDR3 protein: CASSRERGYQETQYF
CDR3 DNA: TGTGCCAGCAGCAGGGAGCGGGGATACCAAGAGACCCAGTACTTC

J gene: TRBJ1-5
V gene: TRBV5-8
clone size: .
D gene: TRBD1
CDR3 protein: CASSSRLRDRGQPQHF
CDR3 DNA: TGTGCCAGCAGCTCACGTCTCCGGGACAGGGGGCAGCCCCAGCATTTT

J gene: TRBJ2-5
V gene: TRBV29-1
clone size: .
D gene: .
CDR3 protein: CSVESRGRRETQYF
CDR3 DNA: TGCAGCGTTGAAAGCAGGGGGAGGCGAGAGACCCAGTACTTC

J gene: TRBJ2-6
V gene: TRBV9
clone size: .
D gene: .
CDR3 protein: CASRQPSSGANVLTF
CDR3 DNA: TGTGCCAGCAGACAACCCAGCTCTGGGGCCAACGTCCTGACTTTC